This T cell receptor beta chain was found in a study of cytomegalovirus exposure and HLA in healthy donors. Germline CDR1 is SGDLS and CDR2 is YYNGEE. CDR3 size: 13 residues. Trimming took 0 bases from V and 10 from J, leaving 11 bases between them. As to this clone: Its specificity is not known.

The PCR contained 60 Vbeta and 13 Jbeta primers. Sequencing was performed with immunoSEQ multiplex PCR; in TCRdb, only in-frame clones are kept and a portion is missing. The data contain approximately 160,000 clones, more than 60% of them singletons. Study-level results: Several top significant clusters appeared, in a later analysis, to be linked to common viral pathogens.

Sampled while nominally healthy, donors likely had unrecorded immune exposures. The V gene is TRBV9, the J gene TRBJ2-1; weak D call: TRBD2 (6 bases). Material for sequencing was PBMCs. This TCR derives from a woman aged 25 to 45 in good health and CMV-seropositive. The CDR3: CASSVGSGLEQFF. DNA of the CDR3: TGTGCCAGCAGCGTAGGGAGTGGACTAGAGCAGTTCTTC. The full variable domain, its missing parts supplied by reference TRBV9 and TRBJ2-1, is DSGVTQTPKHLITATGQRVTLRCSPRSGDLSVYWYQQSLDQGLQFLIQYYNGEERAKGNILERFSAQQFPDLHSELNLSSLELGDSALYFCASSVGSGLEQFFGPGTRLTVL.